Listed below are T cell receptor beta chains from one sample, sequenced in a study of CDR3 diversity in severe acne. TCRdb independently ran MiXCR on the PCR reads; one entry per CDR3 protein. The sample contains about 86,000 distinct CDR3 sequences, 45% to 60% of which appear only once. Sequencing was done on a sample of blood. The receptors were sampled from a male donor in good health, without acne. Both conserved end residues are part of each CDR3. Fields, in order: clone size, J gene, D gene, V gene, CDR3 protein, CDR3 DNA. D genes are given only for firm matches. Clone sizes are given selectively: once, few, many, or a class where the clone is expanded.

>many|TRBJ2-1|NA|TRBV5-5
CASSFIDEQFF
TGTGCCAGCAGCTTTATCGATGAGCAGTTCTTC
>NA|TRBJ1-5|NA|TRBV19
CASSIVRQGDQPQHF
TGTGCCAGTAGTATAGTGCGGCAGGGAGACCAGCCCCAGCATTTT
>NA|TRBJ1-3|NA|TRBV19
CASRTVTGNTIYF
TGTGCCAGTAGGACAGTTACTGGAAACACCATATATTTT
>once|TRBJ2-7|TRBD1|TRBV6-5
CASSRGTVAYEQYF
TGTGCCAGCAGTAGAGGGACAGTAGCCTACGAGCAGTACTTC
>many|TRBJ1-2|NA|TRBV15
CATSRESTPYGYTF
TGTGCCACCAGCAGAGAGTCGACGCCTTATGGCTACACCTTC
>many|TRBJ1-2|TRBD1|TRBV24-1
CATSDAGGSYGYTF
TGTGCCACCAGTGACGCAGGGGGATCCTATGGCTACACCTTC
>NA|TRBJ1-3|NA|TRBV20-1
CSARLGRAGGNTIYF
TGCAGTGCTAGACTCGGCCGGGCGGGGGGAAACACCATATATTTT
>few|TRBJ1-1|NA|TRBV24-1
CATSVSGSTEAFF
TGTGCCACCAGTGTATCAGGGAGTACTGAAGCTTTCTTT
>NA|TRBJ2-1|TRBD2|TRBV2
CASSAASGGAGEQFF
TGTGCCAGCAGTGCGGCTAGCGGGGGGGCGGGTGAGCAGTTCTTC
>NA|TRBJ2-2|NA|TRBV5-1
CASSSRATGELFF
TGCGCCAGCAGCTCCAGGGCCACCGGGGAGCTGTTTTTT
>NA|TRBJ1-3|NA|TRBV9
CASSVEWGYSGNTIYF
TGTGCCAGCAGCGTAGAGTGGGGCTACTCTGGAAACACCATATATTTT
>NA|TRBJ1-6|NA|TRBV4-1
CASSPRGDDSPLHF
TGCGCCAGCAGCCCCCGGGGGGATGATTCACCCCTCCACTTT
>NA|TRBJ1-4|NA|TRBV20-1
CSARDPRSNEKLFF
TGCAGTGCTAGAGATCCCCGGAGCAATGAAAAACTGTTTTTT
>NA|TRBJ2-2|NA|TRBV5-1
CASSVGGTNTGELFF
TGCGCCAGCAGCGTTGGGGGAACGAACACCGGGGAGCTGTTTTTT
>NA|TRBJ2-1|TRBD1|TRBV5-5
CASIGDRATDTQFF
TGTGCCAGTATAGGGGACAGGGCAACAGATACGCAGTTCTTC
>NA|TRBJ1-1|NA|TRBV29-1
CGVESGMNTGAFF
TGCGGCGTCGAGTCTGGCATGAACACTGGAGCTTTCTTT
>NA|TRBJ2-7|TRBD1|TRBV11-1
CASSTTGVYEQYF
TGTGCCAGCAGCACGACAGGGGTGTACGAGCAGTACTTC
>NA|TRBJ2-2|NA|TRBV10-3
CAIRPPTGELFF
TGTGCCATCCGTCCCCCCACCGGGGAGCTGTTTTTT
>NA|TRBJ2-5|NA|TRBV5-5
CASSLEGNQETQYF
TGTGCCAGCAGCTTGGAGGGGAACCAAGAGACCCAGTACTTC
>few|TRBJ1-1|TRBD1|TRBV20-1
CSARFGTGDTEAFF
TGCAGTGCTAGATTCGGGACAGGGGACACTGAAGCTTTCTTT
>NA|TRBJ2-2|TRBD2|TRBV25-1
CASSPSGRGRTGELFF
TGTGCCAGCAGTCCTAGCGGGAGGGGACGAACCGGGGAGCTGTTTTTT
>few|TRBJ2-2|NA|TRBV5-5
CAGRENTGELFF
TGTGCCGGTAGGGAGAACACCGGGGAGCTGTTTTTT
>NA|TRBJ2-7|TRBD1|TRBV10-1
CASTDQGQDSYEQYF
TGCGCCAGCACCGACCAGGGACAGGATTCCTACGAGCAGTACTTC
>NA|TRBJ1-5|NA|TRBV19
CASSMGTDSNQPQHF
TGTGCCAGTAGTATGGGGACGGATAGCAATCAGCCCCAGCATTTT
>once|TRBJ1-1|NA|TRBV7-6
CASSSQSTLDGAFF
TGTGCCAGCAGTTCCCAAAGTACCCTCGACGGGGCTTTCTTT
>NA|TRBJ1-5|NA|TRBV29-1
CSVRDGNQPQHF
TGCAGCGTCCGGGACGGTAATCAGCCCCAGCATTTT
>many|TRBJ2-6|TRBD2|TRBV25-1
CASRAGGRSGANVLTF
TGTGCCAGCAGAGCGGGGGGGCGTTCTGGGGCCAACGTCCTGACTTTC
>NA|TRBJ2-5|TRBD2|TRBV24-1
CATSDLKLAGGQETQYF
TGTGCCACCAGTGATTTGAAGCTAGCGGGAGGCCAAGAGACCCAGTACTTC
>NA|TRBJ2-7|TRBD2|TRBV7-2
CASSRHSGGYEQYF
TGTGCCAGCAGCCGGCATAGCGGGGGATACGAGCAGTACTTC
>many|TRBJ1-2|NA|TRBV20-1
CSANIWGERNYGYTF
TGCAGTGCTAATATCTGGGGAGAGAGAAACTATGGCTACACCTTC
>many|TRBJ1-3|TRBD1|TRBV5-1
CASSWTGKHSGNTTYF
TGCGCCAGCAGCTGGACAGGGAAACACTCTGGAAACACCACATATTTT
>NA|TRBJ2-5|TRBD2|TRBV11-1
CASSLARGGDVETQYF
TGTGCCAGCAGCTTAGCGCGGGGAGGGGACGTGGAGACCCAGTACTTC
>NA|TRBJ2-5|NA|TRBV20-1
CSASGGSGETQYF
TGCAGTGCTAGCGGGGGCTCCGGCGAGACCCAGTACTTC
>few|TRBJ1-6|NA|TRBV6-2/TRBV6-3
CASAEQGSPLHF
TGTGCCAGCGCGGAGCAGGGATCACCCCTCCACTTT
>few|TRBJ2-7|TRBD1|TRBV5-4
CASSLGQGTSYEQYF
TGTGCCAGCAGCTTGGGACAGGGGACCTCCTACGAGCAGTACTTC
>few|TRBJ1-2|NA|TRBV10-2
CASSVLTANYGYTF
TGCGCCAGCAGTGTCTTGACAGCAAACTATGGCTACACCTTC
>many|TRBJ1-3|NA|TRBV12-3/TRBV12-4
CASTTSSGTGNTIYF
TGTGCCAGCACCACCAGCAGCGGGACTGGAAACACCATATATTTT
>NA|TRBJ1-3|NA|TRBV6-5
CASSYSRGRGCSGNTIYF
TGTGCCAGCAGTTACTCGCGCGGACGAGGCTGCTCTGGAAACACCATATATTTT
>many|TRBJ1-1|NA|TRBV14
CTSSPTATHEAFF
TGTACCAGCAGCCCTACAGCAACACACGAAGCTTTCTTT
>medium-sized|TRBJ2-7|NA|TRBV24-1
CATSRGPYEEQYF
TGTGCCACCAGTAGGGGACCCTACGAGGAGCAGTACTTC
>NA|TRBJ2-1|TRBD1|TRBV2
CASTIPGQGFRSF
TGTGCCAGCACCATACCGGGACAGGGGTTCAGGAGCTTC
>NA|TRBJ2-5|TRBD2|TRBV20-1
CSARASRERQETQYF
TGCAGTGCTAGAGCTTCGCGGGAGAGACAAGAGACCCAGTACTTC
>NA|TRBJ2-7|NA|TRBV12-3/TRBV12-4
CASSAVDSLSSYEQYF
TGTGCCAGCAGTGCCGTGGACAGTTTGAGCTCCTACGAGCAGTACTTC
>NA|TRBJ1-1|TRBD1|TRBV11-1
CASRYKIGGGRGRTEAFF
TGTGCCAGCAGATATAAAATCGGGGGCGGCAGGGGGAGGACTGAAGCTTTCTTT
>NA|TRBJ1-1|NA|TRBV10-3
CAISPGLGTEAFF
TGTGCCATCAGTCCGGGCCTCGGGACTGAAGCTTTCTTT
>few|TRBJ1-1|NA|TRBV5-1
CASSLPRLNTEAFF
TGCGCCAGCAGCTTGCCCCGGTTGAACACTGAAGCTTTCTTT
>few|TRBJ1-3|NA|TRBV24-1
CATSDPGGAGNTIYF
TGTGCCACCAGTGACCCGGGAGGCGCTGGAAACACCATATATTTT
>many|TRBJ2-1|NA|TRBV11-2
CASSLGWTGDNEQFF
TGTGCCAGCAGCTTAGGCTGGACGGGGGACAATGAGCAGTTCTTC
>NA|TRBJ2-7|TRBD2|TRBV11-2
CASSSQGLAGGVTYEQYF
TGTGCCAGCAGCTCCCAAGGGCTAGCGGGGGGTGTTACCTACGAGCAGTACTTC
>once|TRBJ2-3|NA|TRBV24-1
CATSGVDRGLGTSGFSTDTQYF
TGTGCCACCAGTGGTGTGGACAGGGGGCTCGGGACTAGCGGATTTAGCACAGATACGCAGTATTTT